The 24 T cell receptor beta chains reported below all come from one sample, sequenced in a study of tissue T cells after allogeneic stem cell transplantation. Libraries were prepared by immunoSEQ multiplex PCR; TCRdb keeps only in-frame clonotypes and omits some of them. The table has fewer than 5,500 clones, around 31% seen once. Time point described: mouse harvest day 14 after allogeneic transplant. Tail vein injection delivered 10^7 T-cell-depleted bone marrow cells and 10^6 splenic CD5+ T cells. Sequencing input: skin. The receptors stem from a female BALB/c mouse given C57BL/6 T cells with graft-versus-host disease after an allogeneic hematopoietic cell transplant.

As concerns this clone: Germline and genes: mouse. The CDR3 extends 1 residue past the end of the read, so its final part is completed from the germline J gene. The V call is TRBV26, the J call TRBJ1-6, with unresolved D. TRBJ1-6 is labeled an ORF, and its function is uncertain. Germline lookup yields CDR1 KGHPV and CDR2 FQNQEV (reference sequence). Trimming shortened V by 5 bases and J by 4 bases, and 6 bases separated the two germline ends. This CDR3 comprises 13 residues. CDR3 sequence reads: CASSTAYNSPLYF. The CDR3 bases that were read are TGTGCCAGCAGTACAGCTTATAATTCGCCCCTCTAC.

Comment on this clone: Gene names and germline match the mouse. The CDR3 extends 1 residue past the end of the read, so its final part is completed from the germline J gene. The V and J genes are TRBV12-1 and TRBJ2-3; 8 bases agree with TRBD2. Germline V lookup: CDR1 SGHSN, CDR2 HYEKVE. The V and J ends lost 2 bases and 0 bases, in that order; junction bases with no gene match: 0. The CDR3 runs to 14 residues. CDR3 loop: CASSPGGSAETLYF. The sequenced part of the CDR3 DNA is TGTGCCAGCTCTCCTGGGGGGAGTGCAGAAACGCTGTAT.

A word on this clone: At one end the junction does not follow the germline gene, possibly because of a read error. Genes and germline are mouse. Sequencing ends 1 residue short of the CDR3 end; the germline J gene provides the rest. Different DNA sequences within this sample yield the same CDR3. The chain recombines TRBV16 with TRBJ1-1; the D gene is possibly TRBD1 (5 bases). Germline lookup yields CDR1 SGHSA and CDR2 FRNQAP. This CDR3 region has 14 residues. The CDR3 protein is CASSLDGGNTEVFF. The covered CDR3 bases are TGTGCAAGCAGCCTAGATGGGGGGAACACAGAAGTCTTC.

By share, this clone ranks as medium-sized. Each gene name is a mouse one. The CDR3 reads CASSLASSGNTLYF. Partial CDR3 DNA: TGTGCCAGCAGTCTGGCCAGTTCTGGAAATACGCTCTAT. The V and J genes are TRBV26 and TRBJ1-3; D remains unclear. Read data end 1 residue before the CDR3 end; the end is taken from the germline J gene. Per the germline V gene, CDR1 is KGHPV and CDR2 is FQNQEV (reference sequence). Deletions cut 2 bases from V and 0 bases from J, with 5 bases between. This CDR3 has 14 residues.

This clone is large in the sample. Mouse gene names apply. The CDR3 end falls 1 residue outside the read, so it is completed with the germline J gene. The chain has TRBV26 and TRBJ2-7, with D possibly matching TRBD1 (5 bases). The germline gives CDR1 KGHPV, CDR2 FQNQEV (reference sequence). The CDR3 has 14 residues. V was clipped by 1 base and J by 5 bases, with 12 bases between them. The covered CDR3 bases are TGTGCCAGCAGTCTGTTGAGGGGAGGAGATGAACAGTAC. It is translated as CASSLLRGGDEQY. In full, the CDR3 is CASSLLRGGDEQYF.

Note on this clone: Mouse gene names apply. The read ends 1 residue before the CDR3 terminus; that terminus is restored from the germline J gene. The gene calls are TRBV26 and TRBJ2-7; 12 nucleotides line up with TRBD2. V was pared by 6 bases and J by 7 bases, with 7 bases of the junction left unmatched. The CDR3 consists of 14 residues. Germline V gene data show CDR1 as KGHPV and CDR2 as FQNQEV (reference sequence). This CDR3 is CASSGTGGSGEQYF. CDR3 DNA, as far as it was read: TGTGCCAGCAGCGGGACTGGGGGGTCGGGAGAACAGTAC.

In its sample, this clone is medium-sized. The listed genes are named as in mouse. The read halts 1 residue ahead of the CDR3 end, with the missing end drawn from the germline J gene. The chain couples TRBV3 to TRBJ2-7; 8 nucleotides agree with TRBD1. This CDR3 region has 12 residues. Germline V gene data show CDR1 as SNHLY and CDR2 as FYNGKV (reference sequence). V lost 4 bases and J lost 7; bases outside the gene matches: 3. The sequenced CDR3 bases are TGTGCCAGCAGCTCCAGGGGGCGGGAACAGTAC. It encodes CASSSRGREQY. The complete CDR3 sequence is CASSSRGREQYF.

In this sample, this clone turned up a few times. Mouse names are used for the genes. The read gets to within 1 residue of the CDR3 end, and the germline J gene fills in the rest. The chain joins TRBV1 to TRBJ2-7, with TRBD2 identical over 9 bases. CDR1 is NSQYPW, CDR2 LRSPGD, per germline (reference sequence). V was pared by 2 bases and J by 3 bases, with 2 bases of the junction left unmatched. The CDR3 has 14 residues. Here the CDR3 reads CTCSAHWGDYEQYF. Partial CDR3 DNA: TGCACCTGCAGTGCACACTGGGGGGACTATGAACAGTAC.

This clone counts as medium-sized (0.01 to 0.1%). Gene names are the mouse ones. The observed sequence ends 1 residue before the CDR3 terminus, with the missing tail filled in from the germline J gene. The chain employs TRBV26 and TRBJ1-2; 7 bases are a match to TRBD1. Trimming took 2 bases from V and 0 from J; bases not matched to a gene: 3. Germline values: CDR1 KGHPV, CDR2 FQNQEV (reference sequence). The length of the CDR3 is 15 residues. The sequenced part of the CDR3 DNA is TGTGCCAGCAGTCTGACCGGGACAGCAAACTCCGACTACACC. It encodes CASSLTGTANSDYT. The complete CDR3 protein is CASSLTGTANSDYTF.

This clone appeared a few times. These gene names are mouse names. The read gets to within 1 residue of the CDR3 end, and the germline J gene fills in the rest. The chain carries TRBV26 and TRBJ2-4, with TRBD1 matching over 8 bases. Germline V CDR1 and CDR2: KGHPV, FQNQEV (reference sequence). The CDR3 sequence is 13 residues long. J gave up 6 bases and V 6 bases, and 5 bases lay outside the gene matches. The CDR3 here is CASSPGGRNTLYF. The covered CDR3 bases are TGTGCCAGCAGCCCAGGGGGCCGGAACACCTTGTAC.

This clone is a singleton in its sample. Genes and germline are mouse. Read sequence stops 1 residue before the CDR3 end, and the germline J gene provides the missing end. J is TRBJ1-2 and V is TRBV26; weak D call: TRBD1 (5 bases). CDR3 size: 13 residues. Germline V gives CDR1 KGHPV, CDR2 FQNQEV (reference sequence). Trimming cost V 6 bases and J 0 bases, with 8 bases left between them. The chain's CDR3 is CASRWTTNSDYTF. The part of the CDR3 DNA that was read is TGTGCCAGCAGGTGGACAACAAACTCCGACTACACC. The full variable domain, completed using reference TRBV26 and TRBJ1-2, is NSKVIQTPRYLVKGQGQKAKMRCIPEKGHPVVFWYQQNKNNEFKFLINFQNQEVLQQIDMTEKRFSAECPSNSPCSLEIQSSEAGDSALYLCASRWTTNSDYTFGSGTRLLVI.

Concerning this clone itself: One end of the junction fails to match germline, which may point to a read error. Gene names denote mouse genes. The CDR3 is cut off 1 residue early in the read; its end comes from the germline J gene. V usage is TRBV26 and J usage is TRBJ2-7, with D unresolved. Looked up from germline, CDR1 is KGHPV and CDR2 is FQNQEV (reference sequence). The CDR3 has 13 amino acids. CDR3 amino acids: CAGSLSSSYEQYF. The part of the CDR3 DNA that was read is TGTGCCGGCAGTCTGAGCAGCTCCTATGAACAGTAC.

In this sample, this clone is medium-sized (0.01 to 0.1%). Genes here carry mouse names. The read ends 1 residue before the CDR3 terminus; that terminus is restored from the germline J gene. The same CDR3 arises from other DNA sequences in this sample as well. The chain carries TRBV26 and TRBJ1-1, with 7 bases lining up with TRBD1. V was clipped by 2 bases and J by 1 base; unmatched bases: 1. Germline V gene data show CDR1 as KGHPV and CDR2 as FQNQEV (reference sequence). This CDR3 comprises 14 residues. CDR3 in amino acids: CASSLPGGNTEVFF. The sequenced part of the CDR3 DNA is TGTGCCAGCAGTCTGCCAGGGGGAAACACAGAAGTCTTC.

Relative to its sample, this clone is medium-sized. Gene names denote mouse genes. The sequenced fragment ends 1 residue before the CDR3 boundary, so the rest is inferred from the germline J gene. The chain employs TRBV3 and TRBJ2-7, with D possibly TRBD1 on 6 matching bases. Per germline, CDR1 SNHLY and CDR2 FYNGKV (reference sequence). Trimming removed 3 bases from V and 0 bases from J, with 9 bases in between. This CDR3 is 14 amino acids long. The CDR3: CASSLRGSSYEQYF. CDR3 DNA, as far as it was read: TGTGCCAGCAGCTTGAGGGGGAGCTCCTATGAACAGTAC.

By share, this clone ranks as medium-sized. Genes and germline are mouse. The covered CDR3 bases are TGCTCCAGCAGTCACGGGACTGGGGGGGCGGCTGAGCAGTTC. It is translated as CSSSHGTGGAAEQF. The whole CDR3 is CSSSHGTGGAAEQFF. The chain recombines TRBV23 with TRBJ2-1; no DNA check was done on the table's D call, TRBD2. Coverage ceases 1 residue before the CDR3 finishes, and the germline J gene fills in the end. CDR1 is KGHTA and CDR2 is FQNQQP in the germline V gene. This CDR3 contains 15 residues.

By its share, this clone is medium-sized (0.01 to 0.1%). Here the gene names and germline are mouse. The observed sequence ends 1 residue before the CDR3 terminus, with the missing tail filled in from the germline J gene. The genes are TRBV16 and TRBJ2-3, with D possibly TRBD1 on 6 matching bases. The CDR3 loop spans 14 amino acids. Germline lookup yields CDR1 SGHSA and CDR2 FRNQAP. The V end was cut by 3 bases, the J end by 2 bases, with 9 bases between. The chain's CDR3 is CASSFQGTAETLYF. CDR3 bases read: TGTGCAAGCAGCTTCCAGGGGACTGCAGAAACGCTGTAT.

In the case of this clone: Mouse gene names and germline throughout. The read is 1 residue too short to cover the CDR3 end, so that end is filled in from the germline J gene. The V and J genes are TRBV1 and TRBJ1-2; 8 bases map to TRBD1. CDR1 and CDR2 (germline): NSQYPW, LRSPGD (reference sequence). This CDR3 has 15 residues. With 0 bases clipped from V and 0 bases from J, the junction kept 0 bases outside the gene matches. The sequenced CDR3 bases are TGCACCTGCAGTGCAGAACAGGGGGCAAACTCCGACTACACC. It codes for CTCSAEQGANSDYT. In full, the CDR3 reads CTCSAEQGANSDYTF.

Points on this clone: The gene names given are mouse names. The read finishes 1 residue shy of the CDR3 end, and the germline J gene is used to complete it. V gene TRBV23 combines with J gene TRBJ2-7; the table's D call TRBD2 went unverified against the DNA. CDR1 is KGHTA, CDR2 FQNQQP, per germline. The CDR3 covers 15 residues. Here the CDR3 reads CSSSQSMGGALEQYF. The sequenced part of the CDR3 DNA is TGCTCCAGCAGTCAATCGATGGGGGGGGCGCTTGAACAGTAC.

This clone has more than one count but fewer than ten. Gene names denote mouse genes. The read terminates 1 residue before the CDR3 end, so the remaining end is supplied by the germline J gene. This chain uses TRBV3 with TRBJ2-2, with D perhaps TRBD1 or TRBD2 (5 bases each). This CDR3 comprises 14 residues. Germline V CDR1 and CDR2: SNHLY, FYNGKV (reference sequence). With 0 bases removed from V and 3 bases from J, the gap between germline ends came to 5 bases. The covered CDR3 bases are TGTGCCAGCAGCTTAGCGGGGGACACCGGGCAGCTCTAC. Translated: CASSLAGDTGQLY. The CDR3 as a whole reads CASSLAGDTGQLYF.

By sample fraction, this clone is medium-sized. These gene names are mouse names. The read ends 1 residue early relative to the CDR3; the germline J gene fills the gap. V usage is TRBV4 and J usage is TRBJ2-3; 7 bases line up with TRBD1. Germline V gives CDR1 LGHDT, CDR2 YNNKQL (reference sequence). The CDR3 contains 14 residues. V gave up 4 bases and J gave up 2 bases; unmatched junction bases: 3. CDR3 loop: CASSSGGYAETLYF. The sequenced CDR3 bases are TGTGCCAGCAGCTCAGGGGGTTATGCAGAAACGCTGTAT.

Of note for this clone: Gene names denote mouse genes. The read ends 1 residue shy of where the CDR3 ends; the end is completed using the germline J gene. The chain is built from TRBV1 and TRBJ2-2; D unclear. The CDR3 is 13 amino acids. The germline V gene has CDR1 NSQYPW and CDR2 LRSPGD (reference sequence). V lost 0 bases and J 4 bases, leaving 3 bases between the germline ends. The DNA read from the CDR3 is TGCACCTGCAGTGCAGATGGCACCGGGCAGCTCTAC. This gives the protein CTCSADGTGQLY. The entire CDR3 protein reads CTCSADGTGQLYF. Looking up the rest from reference TRBV1 and TRBJ2-2 gives the full variable domain: VTLLEQNPRWRLVPRGQAVNLRCILKNSQYPWMSWYQQDLQKQLQWLFTLRSPGDKEVKSLPGADYLATRVTDTELRLQVANMSQGRTLYCTCSADGTGQLYFGEGSKLTVL.

On this clone itself: Any gene name here is a mouse gene name. The sequence runs out 1 residue before the end of the CDR3; the remainder is reconstructed from the germline J gene. This chain connects TRBV31 to TRBJ2-5, with TRBD2 identical over 11 bases. The germline CDR1 and CDR2 sequences are GKSSPN and SITVG. CDR3 length: 17 residues. Trimming removed 0 bases from V and 0 bases from J; junction bases left unmatched: 5. The part of the CDR3 DNA that was read is TGTGCCTGGAGTCTGGGGACTGGGGGTCTTAACCAAGACACCCAGTAC. Translation: CAWSLGTGGLNQDTQY. The whole CDR3 region reads CAWSLGTGGLNQDTQYF.

By proportion, this clone is medium-sized. Genes and germline come from the mouse. The CDR3 end falls 1 residue outside the read, so it is completed with the germline J gene. The chain uses TRBV31 and TRBJ2-4; 12 nucleotides agree with TRBD2. The germline gives CDR1 GKSSPN, CDR2 SITVG. The CDR3 is made up of 13 amino acids. V gave up 2 bases and J gave up 7 bases; unmatched junction bases: 1. Partial CDR3 DNA: TGTGCCTGGAGTTGGACTGGGGGGGACACCTTGTAC. Translation: CAWSWTGGDTLY. The complete CDR3 reads CAWSWTGGDTLYF.

In regard to this clone: Gene names and germline refer to mouse. The CDR3 DNA, read in part, is TGTGCCTGGAGTCTAGGGGACAGGGTGGCAGAAGTCTTC. It specifies CAWSLGDRVAEVF. The full CDR3 reads CAWSLGDRVAEVFF. The chain employs TRBV31 and TRBJ1-1, with 9 bases fitting TRBD1. The read halts 1 residue ahead of the CDR3 end, with the missing end drawn from the germline J gene. CDR3 size: 14 residues. Trimming cost V 0 bases and J 6 bases; bases outside gene matches: 5. The V gene's germline CDR1 is GKSSPN and CDR2 SITVG.